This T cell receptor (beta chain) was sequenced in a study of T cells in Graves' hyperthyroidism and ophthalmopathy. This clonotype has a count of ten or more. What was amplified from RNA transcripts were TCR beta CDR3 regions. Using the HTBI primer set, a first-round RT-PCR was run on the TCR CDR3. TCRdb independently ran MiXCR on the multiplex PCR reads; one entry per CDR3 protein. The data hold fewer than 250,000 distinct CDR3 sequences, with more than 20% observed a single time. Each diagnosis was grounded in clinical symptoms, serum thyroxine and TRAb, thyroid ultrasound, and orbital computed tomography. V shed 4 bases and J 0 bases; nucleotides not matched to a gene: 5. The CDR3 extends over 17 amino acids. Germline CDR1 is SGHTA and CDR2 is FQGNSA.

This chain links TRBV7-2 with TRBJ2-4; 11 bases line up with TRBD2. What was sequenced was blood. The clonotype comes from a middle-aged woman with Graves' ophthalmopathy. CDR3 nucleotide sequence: TGTGCCAGCAGCTCCCGGACTAGCGGGCTAGCCAAAAACATTCAGTACTTC. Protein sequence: CASSSRTSGLAKNIQYF.